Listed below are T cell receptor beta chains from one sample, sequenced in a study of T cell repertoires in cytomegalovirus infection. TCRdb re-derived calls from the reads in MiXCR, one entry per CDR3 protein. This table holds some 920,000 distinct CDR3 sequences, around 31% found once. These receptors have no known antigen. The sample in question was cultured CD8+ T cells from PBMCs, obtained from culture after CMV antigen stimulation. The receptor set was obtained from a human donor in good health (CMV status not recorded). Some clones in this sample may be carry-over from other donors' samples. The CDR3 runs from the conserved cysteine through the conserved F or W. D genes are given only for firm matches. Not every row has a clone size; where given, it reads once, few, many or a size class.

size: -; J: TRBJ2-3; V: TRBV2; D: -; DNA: TGTGCCAGCAGCCCGGGGGACAGTTATACGCAGTATTTT; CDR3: CASSPGDSYTQYF
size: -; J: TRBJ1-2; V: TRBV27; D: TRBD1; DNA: TGTGCCAGCAGTCACCAACCGACAGGGCCTGGCTACACCTTC; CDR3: CASSHQPTGPGYTF
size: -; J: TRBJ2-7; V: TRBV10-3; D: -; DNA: TGTGCCATCAGGAGTGAGGAATCCTACGAGCAGTACTTC; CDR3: CAIRSEESYEQYF
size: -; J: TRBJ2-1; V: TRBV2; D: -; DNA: TGTGCCAGCAGACACCCCAGGAGGTACAATGAGCAGTTCTTC; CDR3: CASRHPRRYNEQFF
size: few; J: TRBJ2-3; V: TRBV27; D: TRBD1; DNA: TGTGCCAGCAGTCAAGGACAGGGGTACTCAGGAGATACGCAGTATTTT; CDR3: CASSQGQGYSGDTQYF
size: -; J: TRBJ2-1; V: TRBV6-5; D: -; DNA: TGTGCCAACAGTTACTCGAATAGATATTCCTACAATGAGCAGTTCTTC; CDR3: CANSYSNRYSYNEQFF
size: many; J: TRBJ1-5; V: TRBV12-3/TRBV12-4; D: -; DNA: TGTGCCAGCAGTAGAGCAGGGGTTAAGGGCAATCAGCCCCAGCATTTT; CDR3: CASSRAGVKGNQPQHF
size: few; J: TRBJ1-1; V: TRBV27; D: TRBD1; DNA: TGTGCCAGCAGTCCTGGACAGGGGGCAAATGAAGCTTTCTTT; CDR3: CASSPGQGANEAFF
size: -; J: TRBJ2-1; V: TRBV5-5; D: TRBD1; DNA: TGTGCCAGCAGCTGGTGGCAGGGGGTCGACCCCGCGTACAATGAGCAGTTCTTC; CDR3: CASSWWQGVDPAYNEQFF
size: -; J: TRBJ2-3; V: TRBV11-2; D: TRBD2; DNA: TGTGCCAGCAGCACGTACGGGGGGGCCTCAGATACGCAGTATTTT; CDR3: CASSTYGGASDTQYF
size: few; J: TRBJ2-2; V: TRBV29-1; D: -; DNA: TGCAGCGCCTTATCAGGGGATACCGGGGAGCTGTTTTTT; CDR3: CSALSGDTGELFF
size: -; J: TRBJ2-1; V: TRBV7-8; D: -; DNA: TGTGCCAGCAGCCTCCGCCGGGGGGCCGAGCGAACGGATGAGCAGTTCTTC; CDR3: CASSLRRGAERTDEQFF
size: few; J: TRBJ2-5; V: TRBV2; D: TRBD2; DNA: TGTGCCAGCATCGGTTCTAGCGGGGGGTCCCAAGAGACCCAGTACTTC; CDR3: CASIGSSGGSQETQYF
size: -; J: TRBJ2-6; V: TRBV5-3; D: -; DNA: TGTGCCAGAAGCTTGGTCCTCTCTGGGGCCAACGTCCTGACTTTC; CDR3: CARSLVLSGANVLTF
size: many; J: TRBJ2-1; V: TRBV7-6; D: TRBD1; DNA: TGTGCCAGCAGCCTCGGGACAGGGAATGACAATGAGCAGTTCTTC; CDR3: CASSLGTGNDNEQFF
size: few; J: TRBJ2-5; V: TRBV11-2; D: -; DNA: TGTGCCAGCAGCTCGACAAGCGGGGAGACCCAGTACTTC; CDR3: CASSSTSGETQYF
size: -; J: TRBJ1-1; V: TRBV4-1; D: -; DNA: TGCGCCAGCAGCCAAGAGGTCTCAGGTAACACTGAAGCTTTCTTT; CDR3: CASSQEVSGNTEAFF
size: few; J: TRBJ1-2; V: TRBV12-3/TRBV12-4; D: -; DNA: TGTGCCAGCAGTTTATTGGGAAATGAAAATGGCTACACCTTC; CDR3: CASSLLGNENGYTF
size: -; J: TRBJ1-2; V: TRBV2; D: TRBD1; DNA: TGTGCCACCTCCGGGACAGGGTCTGTGTATGACGGCTATGGCTACACCTTC; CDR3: CATSGTGSVYDGYGYTF
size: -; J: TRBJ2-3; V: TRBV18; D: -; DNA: TGTGCCAGCCTAACAGCAGATACGCAGTATTTT; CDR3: CASLTADTQYF
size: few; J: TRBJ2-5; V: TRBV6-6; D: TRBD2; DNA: TGTGCCAGCAGTCCCCGTAGCGGGGATTACCAAGAGACCCAGTACTTC; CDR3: CASSPRSGDYQETQYF
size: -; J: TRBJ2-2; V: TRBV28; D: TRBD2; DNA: TGTGCCGGCAGTTTATATGTCGGCGGGGGGTCGAACACCGGGGAGCTGTTTTTT; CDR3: CAGSLYVGGGSNTGELFF
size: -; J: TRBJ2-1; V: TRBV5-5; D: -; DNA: TGTGCCAGCAGCTTGGGGTTGGGGGAAGGGAGCTCCTACAATGAGCAGTTCTTC; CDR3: CASSLGLGEGSSYNEQFF
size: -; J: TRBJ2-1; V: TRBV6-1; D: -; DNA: TGTGCCAGCACCTCCATCCCCCGGGACCTCAATGAGCAGTTCTTC; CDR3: CASTSIPRDLNEQFF
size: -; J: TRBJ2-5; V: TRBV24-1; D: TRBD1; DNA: TGTGCCACCAGTGAAGGGGGCTCCGAGACCCAGTACTTC; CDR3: CATSEGGSETQYF
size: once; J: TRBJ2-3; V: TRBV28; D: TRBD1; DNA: TGTGCCAGCAGTACCCCCGGGACAGATTCCACAGATACGCAGTATTTT; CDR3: CASSTPGTDSTDTQYF
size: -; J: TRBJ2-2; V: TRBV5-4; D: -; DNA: TGTGCCAGCAGCCCGGACTTCACCGGGGAGCTGTTTTTT; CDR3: CASSPDFTGELFF
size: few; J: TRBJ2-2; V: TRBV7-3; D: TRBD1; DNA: TGTGCCAGCAGCTCCAGGGGGCCCGGGGAGCTGTTTTTT; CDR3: CASSSRGPGELFF
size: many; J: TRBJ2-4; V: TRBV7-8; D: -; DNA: TGTGCCAGCAGCTTAGTAGGGCTCGGGACCAAAAACATTCAGTACTTC; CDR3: CASSLVGLGTKNIQYF
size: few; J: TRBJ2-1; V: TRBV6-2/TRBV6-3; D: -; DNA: TGTGCCAGCACCGGGACGGTTTACAATGAGCAGTTCTTC; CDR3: CASTGTVYNEQFF
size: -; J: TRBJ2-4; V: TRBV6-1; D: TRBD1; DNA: TGTGCCAGCGGGGGACAGGGCGAGACCAAAAACATTCAGTACTTC; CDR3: CASGGQGETKNIQYF
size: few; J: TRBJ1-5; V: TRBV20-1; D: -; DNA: TGCAGTGCTGATACAGGGATGCAGCCCCAGCATTTT; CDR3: CSADTGMQPQHF
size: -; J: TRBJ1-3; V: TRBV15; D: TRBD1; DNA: TGTGCCACCAGCAGTATGGACAGGGAGTCTGGAAACACCATATATTTT; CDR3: CATSSMDRESGNTIYF
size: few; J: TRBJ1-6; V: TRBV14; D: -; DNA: TGTGCCAGCAGCCAAGACCCACGGCAGTATAATTCACCCCTCCACTTT; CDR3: CASSQDPRQYNSPLHF
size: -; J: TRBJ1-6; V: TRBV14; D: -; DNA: TGTGCCAGCAGCCAAGACTCCCCGACTCCTAATTCACCCCTCCACTTT; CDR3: CASSQDSPTPNSPLHF
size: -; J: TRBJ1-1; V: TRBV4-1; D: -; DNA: TGCGCCAGCAGCCAAGACTCTAGTAAAGCTTTCTTT; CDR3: CASSQDSSKAFF
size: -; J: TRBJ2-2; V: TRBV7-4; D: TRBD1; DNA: TGTACCAGCAGCTCGAGACAGGGTGCCGGGGAGCTGTTTTTT; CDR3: CTSSSRQGAGELFF
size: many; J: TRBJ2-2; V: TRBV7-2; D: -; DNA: TGTGCCAGCAGCTTAAATACAGGGCCCACCGGGGAGCTGTTTTTT; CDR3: CASSLNTGPTGELFF
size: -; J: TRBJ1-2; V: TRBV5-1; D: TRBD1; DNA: TGCGCCAGCAGCTTGGAGGGACAGGAGCACTATGGCTACACCTTC; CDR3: CASSLEGQEHYGYTF
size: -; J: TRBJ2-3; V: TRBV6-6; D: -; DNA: TGTGCCAGCAGTTACTCGAGCCCCTTGGAGGGAGGAGGGCAGTATTTT; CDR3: CASSYSSPLEGGGQYF
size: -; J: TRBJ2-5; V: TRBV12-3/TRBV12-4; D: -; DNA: TGTGCCAGCAGCCCATCCGATATGGGTGGAGTACGAGAGACCCAGTACTTC; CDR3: CASSPSDMGGVRETQYF
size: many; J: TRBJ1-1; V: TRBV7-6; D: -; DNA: TGTGCCAGCAGCTTAGACGGCCCCGCGAACACTGAAGCTTTCTTT; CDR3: CASSLDGPANTEAFF
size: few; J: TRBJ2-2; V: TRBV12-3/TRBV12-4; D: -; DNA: TGTGCCAGCAGCTTGTGGACGGAGAACACCGGGGAGCTGTTTTTT; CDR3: CASSLWTENTGELFF
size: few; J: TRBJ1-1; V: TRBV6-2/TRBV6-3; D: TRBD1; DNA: TGTGCCAGCAGTTACTCAACAGGGGGATCTGAAGCTTTCTTT; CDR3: CASSYSTGGSEAFF
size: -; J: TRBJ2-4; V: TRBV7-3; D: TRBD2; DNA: TGTGCCAGCAGCCCAAACGGGGGGGGCCTTGGAAACATTCAGTACTTC; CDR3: CASSPNGGGLGNIQYF
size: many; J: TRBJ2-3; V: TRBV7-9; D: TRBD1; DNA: TGTGCCAGCAGCTTAGCGCACCGGGACAGGGGGTCGCCAGATACGCAGTATTTT; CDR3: CASSLAHRDRGSPDTQYF
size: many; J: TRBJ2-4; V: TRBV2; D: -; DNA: TGTGCCAGCAGTGATGGGGGGCTAGCCAAAAACATTCAGTACTTC; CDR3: CASSDGGLAKNIQYF
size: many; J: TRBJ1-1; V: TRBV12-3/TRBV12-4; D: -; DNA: TGTGCCAGCAGCTTGGGGGGGCTCACTGAAGCTTTCTTT; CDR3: CASSLGGLTEAFF
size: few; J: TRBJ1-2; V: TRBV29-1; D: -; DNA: TGCAGCGTTGAAGATCAACTTGGGGATCTTAACTATGGCTACACCTTC; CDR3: CSVEDQLGDLNYGYTF
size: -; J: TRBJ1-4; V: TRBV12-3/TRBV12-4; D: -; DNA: TGTGCCAGCAGTTTACCCTCGGCAGGGCGCGAAAAACTGTTTTTT; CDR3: CASSLPSAGREKLFF
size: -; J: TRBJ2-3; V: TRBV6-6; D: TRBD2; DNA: TGTGCCAGCAGTTACTCAGTAGCGGGGGGCATATCATCCACAGATACGCAGTATTTT; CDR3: CASSYSVAGGISSTDTQYF
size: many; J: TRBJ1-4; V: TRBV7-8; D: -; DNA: TGTGCCAGCAGCTTACGGGTTAATTGGCAGCAGAATAATGAAAAACTGTTTTTT; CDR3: CASSLRVNWQQNNEKLFF
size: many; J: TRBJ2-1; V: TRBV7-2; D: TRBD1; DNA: TGTGCCAGCAGCCCCTACAGGGGGCGTCTCAATGAGCAGTTCTTC; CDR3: CASSPYRGRLNEQFF
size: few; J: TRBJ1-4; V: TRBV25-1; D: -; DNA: TGTGCCAGCACGGGAGAGTGGAGCAATGAAAAACTGTTTTTT; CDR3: CASTGEWSNEKLFF
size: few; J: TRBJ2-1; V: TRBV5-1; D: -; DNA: TGCGCCAGCAGCTTTCCCGACCGATACAATGAGCAGTTCTTC; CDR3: CASSFPDRYNEQFF